This TCR beta chain is from a study of T-cell memory formation after mild COVID-19. Background on the study: Each donor largely had its own TCR clusters. Points from the study as a whole: Day 15 to 85 contractors were CD4/CD8 balanced; later expanders leaned CD4+. The appearance of some responding clones in pre-infection memory suggested that cross-reactive memory joined. Second-wave clones peaking on day 37 lacked confirmed SARS-CoV-2 specificity.

MiXCR, applied by TCRdb to the 5' RACE reads, yields one record per CDR3 protein. The profile shows 470,000 or so distinct CDR3 sequences, over 15% of them singletons. This clonotype has more than one count but fewer than ten. The antigen remains unidentified. The germline gives CDR1 SGDLS, CDR2 YYNGEE. This CDR3 region has 14 residues. With 0 bases removed from V and 10 bases from J, the gap between germline ends came to 14 bases. The origin of this receptor is a man younger than 35 who had mild COVID-19 (a few samples of this study predate the infection). Cell type and time point are not known. The chain recombines TRBV9 with TRBJ1-5, with D possibly TRBD1 on 5 matching bases. Sequencing was done on a sample of PBMCs or a T cell subset sorted from them (not recorded which). CDR3 DNA: TGTGCCAGCAGCGTAGAGGGTCAGGGCGAACCCCAGCATTTT. This sequence encodes CASSVEGQGEPQHF.